This entry features one T cell receptor (beta chain) sequence. The antigen is unknown. This sample is part of a study of T cell responses to AZD1222 COVID-19 vaccine. Study-wide results and limits: Possibly, clonal diversity was underestimated; donors were largely white British and included more females. At baseline, just five to seven AZD1222 recipients tested seropositive. Reportedly, nearly half of unique spike TCRs recognized epitopes outside B.1.351/B.1.1.7 mutations. Regions 160-218 and 743-854 held dominance among vaccine-associated CD4 TCRs, which spanned spike.

Clones were read by immunoSEQ multiplex PCR, and TCRdb kept only the in-frame ones, dropping some. This sample carries 140,000 or so clones, approximately 91% of them seen once, and the ten largest clones take about 5%. V dropped 5 bases and J dropped 0; count of bases not matched to a gene: 3. The germline CDR1 and CDR2 sequences are SGHTA and FQGNSA. The CDR3 is 15 amino acids. Sequenced here: peripheral blood, sampled 28 days after the second dose of the MenACWY control vaccine. This chain uses TRBV7-2 with TRBJ1-5, with 8 bases lining up with TRBD1. The source of this sequence is an adult who received the MenACWY meningococcal vaccine as a control. Here the CDR3 DNA reads TGTGCCAGCAGCCCGGACAGGGCTAGCAATCAGCCCCAGCATTTT. It codes for CASSPDRASNQPQHF. Full variable domain (missing parts from reference TRBV7-2 and TRBJ1-5): GAGVSQSPSNKVTEKGKDVELRCDPISGHTALYWYRQSLGQGLEFLIYFQGNSAPDKSGLPSDRFSAERTGGSVSTLTIQRTQQEDSAVYLCASSPDRASNQPQHFGDGTRLSIL.